This T cell receptor (beta chain) was found in a study of response to subunit inactivated influenza vaccine. The CDR3 runs 14 residues. V was shortened by 3 bases and J by 0 bases, with 5 bases between the two germline ends. TCRdb reanalysed the RT-PCR reads using MiXCR and keeps one entry per CDR3 protein. The table has more than 450,000 distinct CDR3 sequences, approximately 11% seen once; the top ten hold roughly 11%. These data were likewise used in another study, on T cells expressing NK-cell markers. As that study records: UMIs were included in TCR beta cDNA generated by 5'RACE template switching.

The source was PBMCs from blood, collected on the day of vaccination. This receptor was identified in a man in his fifties or sixties who received an inactivated influenza vaccine. This chain connects TRBV12-3 or TRBV12-4 to TRBJ1-4, with D unclear. The CDR3 sequence is CASSLGSTNEKLFF. The CDR3 coding sequence is TGTGCCAGCAGTTTGGGCTCAACTAATGAAAAACTGTTTTTT.